This TCR beta chain was sequenced for a study of T cells after yellow fever vaccination. Study observations and caveats: Although most clonotypes did not, a small share appeared in both CD4 and CD8 compartments.

A process of 5'RACE template switching, which added a universal primer site and UMIs, was used to make TCR cDNA. MiXCR was run by TCRdb on the 5' RACE reads, yielding one entry per CDR3 protein. Among some 670,000 distinct CDR3 sequences listed, about 12% were seen once. This clonotype was detected only a few times. What it binds is not known. J lost 0 bases, V lost 1 base, and 9 bases had no gene match. Germline-derived CDR1 and CDR2 are SGHVS and FNYEAQ. This CDR3 is built from 20 residues. The chain is built from TRBV7-6 and TRBJ2-6, with 10 bases identical to TRBD1. The sequence was collected from a man aged 25 to 40 who received the YFV17D yellow fever vaccine. Sequences were derived from PBMCs, sampled on the day of the yellow fever booster vaccination. In nucleotides, the CDR3 is TGTGCCAGCAGCTTAGAGCTGCCGGGACAGGGGTTCTCTGGGGCCAACGTCCTGACTTTC. It translates to CASSLELPGQGFSGANVLTF.